One and the same sample provided the 29 T cell receptor beta chains below, sequenced in a study of blood T cells in healthy people across ages. Then a second PCR, running about 6 to 12 cycles, was carried out with a sample-barcoded 5' primer and a J-beta primer mix. TCRdb recomputed calls from the 5' RACE reads with MiXCR, one row per CDR3 protein. Altogether 700,000 or so distinct CDR3 sequences are present, 35% to 50% being singletons, with the ten largest covering around 30%. Source material: blood. The receptors derive from a man older than 75 in good health.

V is TRBV27 and J is TRBJ1-2, with TRBD1 matching over 12 bases. The CDR3 has 15 residues. V trimming: 1 base; J trimming: 8 bases; junction bases outside the gene matches: 5. Germline loops: CDR1 MNHEY, CDR2 SMNVEV (reference sequence). CDR3 bases: TGTGCCAGCAGTTTATTGGGGACAGGGGGCTACGGCTACACCTTC. Translating gives CASSLLGTGGYGYTF.

A few counts support this clonotype. Given a much more abundant clone one base away, this may be a read error. The J gene is TRBJ2-1, the V gene TRBV6-2 or TRBV6-3; 7 bases are shared with TRBD1. The better agreement between TRBJ2-7 and the DNA end casts doubt on the J call. CDR1 MNHEY and CDR2 SVGEGT come from the germline V gene. The CDR3 sequence is 14 residues long. CDR3 amino acids: CASSTQTGDNEQYF. CDR3 coding DNA: TGTGCCAGCAGTACCCAAACAGGGGATAATGAGCAGTACTTC.

This clonotype showed up just once. The CDR3: CASSERTGMGGQFF. CDR3 nucleotides: TGTGCCAGCAGTGAAAGGACAGGGATGGGTGGGCAGTTCTTC. The V gene is TRBV25-1, the J gene TRBJ2-1; TRBD1 agrees at 8 bases. The CDR3 is 14 amino acids. V shed 2 bases, J shed 12 bases, and the junction held 9 bases outside the gene matches. Germline V CDR1 and CDR2: MGHDK, SYGVNS.

The chain links TRBV6-5 to TRBJ2-4; 10 bases match TRBD2. The J call is doubtful: the DNA matches TRBJ2-7 better. Germline V lookup: CDR1 MNHEY, CDR2 SVGAGI. The CDR3 is 15 amino acids. Written as DNA, the CDR3 is TGTGCCAGCACTGGAGCTAGCGGGGGCCCCTACGAGCAGTACTTC. It codes for CASTGASGGPYEQYF.

Many counts were recorded for this clonotype. The junction departs from the called germline gene at one end, perhaps through a read error. The chain employs TRBV6-5 and TRBJ2-4; possible D gene TRBD1, 6 bases. The germline CDR1 and CDR2 sequences are MNHEY and SVGAGI. The CDR3 runs to 13 residues. CDR3 protein: CASSDSTGNIQYF. The CDR3 DNA reads TGTGCCAGCAGTGACTCGACAGGAAACATTCAGTACTTC.

This clonotype was counted a single time. The chain carries TRBV4-1 and TRBJ2-7; 7 nucleotides agree with TRBD1. V lost 0 bases to trimming and J lost 12 bases; unmatched junction nucleotides: 14. Germline CDR1 MGHRA, CDR2 YSYEKL. This CDR3 is 15 amino acids long. The DNA of the CDR3 is TGCGCCAGCAGCCAAGATGGACAGGAGCGGAACATTCTGTACTTC. Its translation is CASSQDGQERNILYF.

This clonotype was detected a few times. The chain carries TRBV15 and TRBJ2-7; a possible D gene is TRBD1 (6 bases). The CDR3 contains 12 residues. CDR1 and CDR2 (germline): LNHNV, YYDKDF (reference sequence). V dropped 0 bases and J dropped 7 bases, with 7 bases sitting between them. CDR3 residues: CATSREGGEQYF. CDR3 DNA: TGTGCCACCAGCAGAGAAGGGGGTGAGCAGTACTTC.

This clonotype was detected only a few times. The J gene is TRBJ2-3, the V gene TRBV20-1, with D possibly called TRBD1 or TRBD2 (6 bases each). Germline V lookup: CDR1 DFQATT, CDR2 SNEGSKA (reference sequence). This CDR3 comprises 15 residues. Trimming removed 1 base from V and 7 bases from J, with 18 bases in between. The CDR3 here is CSARVGGRGANTQYF. The CDR3 DNA follows: TGCAGTGCTAGAGTAGGTGGTAGGGGGGCAAATACGCAGTATTTT.

This clonotype has more than one count but fewer than ten. The chain recombines TRBV24-1 with TRBJ2-3, with D perhaps matching TRBD2 (5 bases). The CDR3 loop spans 15 amino acids. V lost 6 bases, J lost 8 bases, and 20 bases lay in between. The germline V gene has CDR1 KGHDR and CDR2 SFDVKD. In nucleotides, the CDR3 is TGTGCCACCAGTTCCTCGGACTCCCCTGTGGGTACGCAGTATTTT. The encoded protein is CATSSSDSPVGTQYF.

The genes are TRBV6-2 or TRBV6-3 and TRBJ2-7; 8 bases align to TRBD2. Germline CDR1 is MNHEY and CDR2 is SVGEGT. This CDR3 is 16 amino acids long. V trimming: 2 bases; J trimming: 1 base; junction bases outside the gene matches: 7. The CDR3 DNA reads TGTGCCAGCAGTTACCCGGCGGGGGGCTTTTCCTACGAGCAGTACTTC. This translates into CASSYPAGGFSYEQYF.

This clonotype came up a few times. The chain joins TRBV30 to TRBJ2-5, with TRBD1 matching over 8 bases. The J call is doubtful: the DNA matches TRBJ2-7 better. This CDR3 contains 13 residues. Germline CDR1 GTSNPN, CDR2 SVGIG (reference sequence). The DNA for the CDR3 is TGTGCCTTAGGACAGGGTCAGTCCTACGAGCAGTACTTC. It encodes CALGQGQSYEQYF.

The chain joins TRBV20-1 to TRBJ2-1; a possible D gene is TRBD1 (6 bases). The germline V gene has CDR1 DFQATT and CDR2 SNEGSKA (reference sequence). V was clipped by 6 bases and J by 10 bases, with 19 bases between them. CDR3 length: 13 amino acids. CDR3 protein: CSAGIQGAYEQFF. The CDR3 DNA sequence: TGCAGTGCCGGTATACAGGGAGCCTACGAGCAGTTCTTC.

This clonotype was observed a handful of times. This sequence joins TRBV24-1 and TRBJ2-1; 11 positions agree with TRBD2. Germline assignment: CDR1 KGHDR and CDR2 SFDVKD. This CDR3 spans 17 amino acids. Germline trimming cut 1 base from V and 9 bases from J; bases unmatched to any gene: 10. The CDR3 loop reads CATSDFPIAGGPFEQFF. The CDR3 DNA follows: TGTGCCACCAGTGATTTCCCCATAGCGGGAGGGCCGTTTGAGCAGTTCTTC.

The chain joins TRBV7-8 to TRBJ2-5; 7 nucleotides align to TRBD2. The CDR3 covers 14 residues. V was pared by 4 bases and J by 5 bases, with 7 bases of the junction left unmatched. The germline gives CDR1 SGHVS, CDR2 FQNEAQ. CDR3 nucleotide sequence: TGTGCCAGCAGCTCCGGGGCGGGGGTGGAGACCCAGTACTTC. It is translated as CASSSGAGVETQYF.

The chain links TRBV6-2 or TRBV6-3 to TRBJ2-1; 7 bases map to TRBD2. This CDR3 contains 15 residues. V trimming: 2 bases; J trimming: 10 bases; junction bases outside the gene matches: 11. Germline V gene lookup returns CDR1 MNHEY and CDR2 SVGEGT. The CDR3 sequence is CASSYASRREGEQFF. CDR3 in DNA: TGTGCCAGCAGTTACGCGAGTCGGAGGGAGGGCGAGCAGTTCTTC.

This clonotype was picked up a small number of times. The chain uses TRBV21-1 and TRBJ2-3; the table's D call, TRBD2, has no DNA check behind it. TRBV21-1 is a known pseudogene. The CDR3 length is 13 residues. The CDR3 sequence: CASMYQEADTQYF. DNA for the CDR3: TGTGCCAGCATGTACCAGGAGGCAGATACGCAGTATTTT.

This clonotype was seen a few times. V is TRBV4-3 and J is TRBJ2-1; 7 positions agree with TRBD2. The germline gives CDR1 LGHNA, CDR2 YSLEER. The CDR3 runs to 16 residues. With 1 base clipped from V and 5 bases from J, the junction kept 8 bases outside the gene matches. In nucleotides, the CDR3 is TGCGCCAGCAGCCAAGTTAATCCCGGGGGGAACAATGAGCAGTTCTTC. This codes for CASSQVNPGGNNEQFF.

The gene calls are TRBV20-1 and TRBJ2-3; 9 nucleotides line up with TRBD2. Germline loops: CDR1 DFQATT, CDR2 SNEGSKA (reference sequence). The CDR3 consists of 15 residues. Trimming took 4 bases from V and 4 from J; bases not matched to a gene: 9. The CDR3 loop reads CSATPTSGRADTQYF. The DNA for the CDR3 is TGCAGTGCTACCCCGACTAGCGGAAGAGCAGATACGCAGTATTTT.

The chain recombines TRBV7-9 with TRBJ2-3, with a possible D match to TRBD1 (5 bases). The ends were cut back, 1 base at V and 2 bases at J, with 13 bases in the middle. Germline CDR1 and CDR2: SEHNR and FQNEAQ (reference sequence). The CDR3 spans 16 residues. CDR3 nucleotide sequence: TGTGCCAGCAGCTTAGGGACAAGGTCCCTCACAGATACGCAGTATTTT. Amino acids: CASSLGTRSLTDTQYF. Looking up the rest from reference TRBV7-9 and TRBJ2-3 gives the full variable domain: DTGVSQNPRHKITKRGQNVTFRCDPISEHNRLYWYRQTLGQGPEFLTYFQNEAQLEKSRLLSDRFSAERPKGSFSTLEIQRTEQGDSAMYLCASSLGTRSLTDTQYFGPGTRLTVL.

The J gene is TRBJ2-3, the V gene TRBV7-2; D call uncertain. CDR3 size: 13 residues. CDR1 is SGHTA, CDR2 FQGNSA, per germline. V was pared by 3 bases and J by 4 bases, with 8 bases between. The CDR3 DNA reads TGTGCCAGCAGCTTTGAGGTGGCAGATACGCAGTATTTT. Its protein is CASSFEVADTQYF.

This clonotype was counted ten times or more. The genes are TRBV20-1 and TRBJ2-7; no clear D. The CDR3 sequence is 12 residues long. Germline V gene data show CDR1 as DFQATT and CDR2 as SNEGSKA (reference sequence). Trimming took off 3 bases at V and 5 bases at J, with 11 bases between the two ends. CDR3 region: CSASFDIHEQYF. Here the CDR3 DNA reads TGCAGTGCTAGTTTCGACATCCACGAGCAGTACTTC.

There are many counts of this clonotype. The chain links TRBV12-3 or TRBV12-4 to TRBJ2-7; 8 nucleotides agree with TRBD2. The V segment lost 7 bases and the J segment 3 bases; nucleotides outside the gene matches: 11. The CDR3 runs 15 residues. The CDR3 DNA reads TGTGCCAGCACTCCCCGGGGTAGCGGGATCTACGAGCAGTACTTC. Its translation: CASTPRGSGIYEQYF.

This clonotype was recorded at least ten times. CDR3 sequence reads: CAISVDKSYGYTF. The CDR3 nucleotides are TGTGCCATCAGTGTGGACAAAAGCTATGGCTACACCTTC. This chain links TRBV10-3 with TRBJ1-2, with a tentative D call TRBD1 (5 bases). The CDR3 consists of 13 residues. Germline V lookup: CDR1 ENHRY, CDR2 SYGVKD. Trimming stripped 4 bases from V and 4 bases from J, with 10 bases between.

As concerns this clonotype: A junction boundary mismatches the germline segment, possibly from a read error. The chain couples TRBV29-1 to TRBJ2-3, with 12 bases identical to TRBD2. The CDR3 totals 14 residues. The germline V gene has CDR1 SQVTM and CDR2 ANQGSEA. CDR3 in DNA: TGCAGCGCTCGGACTAGCGGGGCGACGGATACGCGGTATTTT. This encodes CSARTSGATDTRYF.

The V and J genes are TRBV3-1 and TRBJ2-2; 7 bases match TRBD2. The CDR3 has 18 residues. V lost 0 bases, J lost 5 bases, and 12 bases stayed unmatched. Germline assignment: CDR1 LGHDT and CDR2 YNNKEL (reference sequence). The DNA of the CDR3 is TGTGCCAGCAGCCAAGAACACTTAGCGGGTGTCGGGACCGGGGAGCTGTTTTTT. Its protein is CASSQEHLAGVGTGELFF.

The chain has TRBV6-5 and TRBJ1-4, with D perhaps TRBD1 (5 bases). The V end was cut by 0 bases, the J end by 7 bases, with 18 bases between. CDR3 length equals 17 residues. In germline, CDR1 is MNHEY, CDR2 SVGAGI. CDR3 DNA sequence: TGTGCCAGCAGTTACTCGATCGCGGGGCGAGGTCTTGAAAAACTGTTTTTT. It translates to CASSYSIAGRGLEKLFF.

A few counts support this clonotype. The J gene is TRBJ2-2, the V gene TRBV9, with unresolved D. CDR3 length: 13 residues. CDR1 and CDR2 (germline): SGDLS, YYNGEE. Trimming shortened V by 3 bases and J by 0 bases, and 3 bases separated the two germline ends. CDR3 sequence: CASSAANTGELFF. CDR3 coding DNA: TGTGCCAGCAGCGCCGCGAACACCGGGGAGCTGTTTTTT. The whole variable domain, filled in from reference TRBV9 and TRBJ2-2, reads DSGVTQTPKHLITATGQRVTLRCSPRSGDLSVYWYQQSLDQGLQFLIQYYNGEERAKGNILERFSAQQFPDLHSELNLSSLELGDSALYFCASSAANTGELFFGEGSRLTVL.

The chain combines TRBV7-6 with TRBJ2-3, with D perhaps TRBD1 (6 bases). Germline V gene data show CDR1 as SGHVS and CDR2 as FNYEAQ. Between the trimmed V and J ends, which lost 2 bases and 4 bases, there was a span of 13 bases. This CDR3 is built from 15 residues. The CDR3 protein is CASSLSQGNADTQYF. CDR3 bases: TGTGCCAGCAGCTTAAGTCAGGGGAACGCAGATACGCAGTATTTT.

V is TRBV20-1 and J is TRBJ2-4; D unresolved. This CDR3 is built from 13 residues. From germline, CDR1 is DFQATT and CDR2 SNEGSKA (reference sequence). With 5 bases removed from V and 7 bases from J, the gap between germline ends came to 15 bases. The CDR3 loop reads CSAYGRYGNIQYF. The CDR3 DNA follows: TGCAGTGCTTATGGACGGTATGGGAACATTCAGTACTTC.